One sample yielded the 30 T cell receptor beta chains listed below, sequenced in a study of shared clonotypes between healthy human individuals. Here immunoSEQ multiplex PCR was the method, and the copy in TCRdb shows in-frame clones only, minus some. The sample has 400,000 to 550,000 clones; about 80% are singletons. Sequencing used PBMCs. The receptors derive from a woman in her thirties or forties in good health. Some clones in this sample may be carry-over from other donors' samples.

V gene TRBV2 combines with J gene TRBJ1-1; D call uncertain. CDR3 size: 15 residues. Germline assignment: CDR1 SNHLY and CDR2 FYNNEI. Trimming pared 7 bases from V and 1 base from J, leaving 16 bases between. The CDR3 DNA sequence: TGTGCCAGCATTTCGGTTCTGGTAGGGAACACTGAAGCTTTCTTT. Protein: CASISVLVGNTEAFF.

This clone was detected many times. This chain uses TRBV6-1 with TRBJ2-1; possible D gene TRBD1, 6 bases. CDR3 length: 15 residues. The ends were cut back, 4 bases at V and 2 bases at J, with 12 bases in the middle. Germline V CDR1 and CDR2: MNHNS, SASEGT. The CDR3 is CASSVRTETYNEQFF. CDR3 DNA sequence: TGTGCCAGCAGTGTAAGGACAGAGACCTACAATGAGCAGTTCTTC.

This clone was observed many times. V and J are TRBV14 and TRBJ1-1; 7 bases are shared with TRBD1. Per the germline V gene, CDR1 is SGHDN and CDR2 is FVKESK. The CDR3 is 13 amino acids. V gave up 1 base and J gave up 8 bases; unmatched junction bases: 4. The CDR3 DNA sequence: TGTGCCAGCAGCCAAGGGGACAGCGTCGAAGCTTTCTTT. The encoded protein is CASSQGDSVEAFF.

This chain links TRBV5-1 with TRBJ1-5; TRBD1 might be the D (6 bases). CDR3 length equals 14 residues. The ends were cut back, 4 bases at V and 5 bases at J, with 13 bases in the middle. The germline CDR1 and CDR2 sequences are SGHRS and YFSETQ. The CDR3 bases are TGCGCCAGCAGCCTGGACAGACCCGATCAGCCCCAGCATTTT. Amino acids: CASSLDRPDQPQHF.

The CDR3 loop is CASSSTLGTAGNTIYF. In DNA, the CDR3 is TGTGCCAGCAGCTCAACACTTGGGACAGCTGGAAACACCATATATTTT. The chain has TRBV7-6 and TRBJ1-3; 7 nucleotides match TRBD1. Germline CDR1 and CDR2: SGHVS and FNYEAQ. V was clipped by 4 bases and J by 2 bases; unmatched bases: 8. This CDR3 has 16 amino acids.

This rearrangement joins TRBV5-1 to TRBJ2-5; the D is unclear. Germline V CDR1 and CDR2: SGHRS, YFSETQ. The CDR3 covers 14 residues. V dropped 0 bases and J dropped 4 bases, with 10 bases sitting between them. CDR3 DNA sequence: TGCGCCAGCAGCTTGGGGCTAGACCGAGAGACCCAGTACTTC. Its protein is CASSLGLDRETQYF.

This clone has a single count. The chain uses TRBV19 and TRBJ2-2, with 8 bases that match TRBD2. Germline V lookup: CDR1 LNHDA, CDR2 SQIVND (reference sequence). V gave up 5 bases and J gave up 5 bases; unmatched junction bases: 10. This CDR3 has 16 residues. The CDR3 nucleotides are TGTGCCAGTAGTGGGCCTAGCGGGCGGGATACCGGGGAGCTGTTTTTT. This gives the protein CASSGPSGRDTGELFF. Supplemented by reference TRBV19 and TRBJ2-2, the full variable domain reads DGGITQSPKYLFRKEGQNVTLSCEQNLNHDAMYWYRQDPGQGLRLIYYSQIVNDFQKGDIAEGYSVSREKKESFPLTVTSAQKNPTAFYLCASSGPSGRDTGELFFGEGSRLTVL.

The chain's CDR3 is CASSTDTFSTDTQYF. CDR3 DNA: TGTGCCAGCAGTACGGACACCTTTAGCACAGATACGCAGTATTTT. The rearrangement uses TRBV2 and TRBJ2-3; D possibly corresponds to TRBD1 (5 bases). CDR1 and CDR2 from the germline V gene are SNHLY and FYNNEI. The length of the CDR3 is 15 residues. V lost 5 bases and J 0 bases, leaving 12 bases between the germline ends.

The chain carries TRBV18 and TRBJ2-1; D is possibly TRBD2 (5 bases). The CDR3 loop spans 15 amino acids. Per germline, CDR1 KGHSH and CDR2 LQKENI. With 3 bases removed from V and 3 bases from J, the gap between germline ends came to 12 bases. In nucleotides, the CDR3 is TGTGCCAGCTCACCCAGAGCGGCCGTCTACAATGAGCAGTTCTTC. It translates to CASSPRAAVYNEQFF.

The gene calls are TRBV19 and TRBJ1-1; tentative D call: TRBD1 (6 bases). Trimming pared 1 base from V and 4 bases from J, leaving 13 bases between. Germline V gene data show CDR1 as LNHDA and CDR2 as SQIVND (reference sequence). The CDR3 totals 15 residues. CDR3 bases: TGTGCCAGTAGTATAGTTCGAACAGGGATCACTGAAGCTTTCTTT. Amino acid sequence: CASSIVRTGITEAFF.

The gene calls are TRBV2 and TRBJ2-5; D is possibly TRBD2 (5 bases). V lost 6 bases and J lost 2, with 16 bases in between. Germline values: CDR1 SNHLY, CDR2 FYNNEI. There are 15 residues in the CDR3. The CDR3 region is CASSLARTDQETQYF. In DNA, the CDR3 is TGTGCCAGCAGCCTCGCCCGGACTGATCAAGAGACCCAGTACTTC.

The chain joins TRBV5-4 to TRBJ2-6; maybe TRBD1 (5 bases). V gave up 4 bases and J gave up 0 bases, with 8 bases separating them. The CDR3 length is 15 residues. CDR1 and CDR2 from the germline V gene are SGHNT and YYREEE (reference sequence). The DNA for the CDR3 is TGTGCCAGCAGCCTTCAGGGCTCTGGGGCCAACGTCCTGACTTTC. This sequence encodes CASSLQGSGANVLTF.

This chain connects TRBV29-1 to TRBJ1-4; no firm D call. V lost 6 bases, J lost 6 bases, and 11 bases lay in between. The germline V gene has CDR1 SQVTM and CDR2 ANQGSEA. CDR3 length: 12 residues. The CDR3 protein is CSVGRSDEKLFF. The CDR3 DNA is TGCAGCGTCGGCCGGTCGGATGAAAAACTGTTTTTT.

This clone has only a few counts. J is TRBJ1-4 and V is TRBV6-1; a weak D match, TRBD1 (5 bases). V lost 7 bases and J lost 5, with 17 bases in between. The CDR3 totals 15 residues. Per germline, CDR1 MNHNS and CDR2 SASEGT. As DNA, the CDR3 is TGTGCCAGCAAGACGGCATGGGGCCGAAATGAAAAACTGTTTTTT. It specifies CASKTAWGRNEKLFF.

V usage is TRBV11-2 and J usage is TRBJ2-3; TRBD2 might be the D (5 bases). The CDR3 contains 15 residues. V dropped 3 bases and J dropped 1 base, with 11 bases sitting between them. The germline CDR1 and CDR2 sequences are SGHAT and FQNNGV. The CDR3 sequence is CASSFNTGGTDTQYF. In DNA, the CDR3 is TGTGCCAGCAGCTTCAATACCGGGGGCACAGATACGCAGTATTTT.

This chain links TRBV7-2 with TRBJ2-5; D perhaps matches TRBD2 (6 bases). This CDR3 is built from 14 residues. The V and J ends lost 1 base and 3 bases respectively, with 9 bases between them. Germline values: CDR1 SGHTA, CDR2 FQGNSA. The CDR3 region has the DNA TGTGCCAGCAGCTTAGACGTAGCGGAAGAGACCCAGTACTTC. This gives the protein CASSLDVAEETQYF.

Comments on this clone: Distinct nucleotide sequences in the sample also encode this CDR3. V and J are TRBV11-3 and TRBJ2-5; D unclear. The germline V and J ends were trimmed by 1 base and 5 bases, with 5 bases remaining between them. The CDR3 covers 12 residues. CDR1 is SGHNT and CDR2 is YENEEA in the germline V gene. The CDR3 is CASSLGSETQYF. CDR3 in DNA: TGTGCCAGCAGCTTAGGGTCGGAGACCCAGTACTTC.

This clone was seen ten or more times. The V and J genes are TRBV9 and TRBJ2-5; D gene unclear. V was cut by 0 bases and J by 2 bases, with 11 bases left in between. CDR3 length equals 15 residues. The germline V gene has CDR1 SGDLS and CDR2 YYNGEE. The CDR3 loop is CASSVGGRRQETQYF. The CDR3, as DNA: TGTGCCAGCAGCGTAGGCGGTCGCAGGCAAGAGACCCAGTACTTC.

This rearrangement joins TRBV30 to TRBJ2-1; tentative D call: TRBD2 (5 bases). CDR1 is GTSNPN and CDR2 is SVGIG in the germline V gene (reference sequence). This CDR3 comprises 15 residues. V shed 3 bases and J shed 5 bases, with 17 bases lying between them. As DNA, the CDR3 is TGTGCCTGGAGCTCAGCGGTGGGCATCAACAATGAGCAGTTCTTC. Amino acid sequence: CAWSSAVGINNEQFF.

The chain couples TRBV14 to TRBJ2-2, with D tentatively TRBD1 or TRBD2 (5 bases each). V was cut by 4 bases and J by 7 bases, with 16 bases left in between. Looked up from germline, CDR1 is SGHDN and CDR2 is FVKESK. This CDR3 spans 15 amino acids. CDR3 residues: CASSPEWGKHGELFF. CDR3 bases: TGTGCCAGCAGCCCAGAGTGGGGGAAGCACGGGGAGCTGTTTTTT.

Concerning this clone itself: Germline is not matched at one junction end, which may reflect a read error. The rearrangement uses TRBV18 and TRBJ2-7; TRBD2 agrees at 9 bases. Germline V lookup: CDR1 KGHSH, CDR2 LQKENI. This CDR3 comprises 18 residues. CDR3 in DNA: TGTGCCAGCTCATCCTCGGGACTAGCAGACATACTGAGCTACGAACAGTACTTC. Translated: CASSSSGLADILSYEQYF.

The rearrangement uses TRBV4-2 and TRBJ2-3; 8 nucleotides match TRBD2. Germline V gene lookup returns CDR1 LGHNA and CDR2 YNFKEQ. The CDR3 has 18 amino acids. J was trimmed by 0 bases and V by 0 bases; bases with no gene match: 8. This CDR3 reads CASSQEPLAGTSTDTQYF. The CDR3 DNA follows: TGTGCCAGCAGCCAAGAGCCCCTAGCGGGTACGAGCACAGATACGCAGTATTTT.

V is TRBV28 and J is TRBJ1-2; D ambiguous. Germline CDR1 is MDHEN and CDR2 is SYDVKM. V lost 6 bases, J lost 8 bases, and 7 bases lay in between. The CDR3 covers 10 residues. In DNA form, the CDR3 reads TGTGCCAGCAGCCGGGCGGGCTACACCTTC. It codes for CASSRAGYTF.

The V and J genes are TRBV4-3 and TRBJ1-1; D is ambiguous. Trimming removed 4 bases at V and 11 bases at J, with 17 bases between. Germline loops: CDR1 LGHNA, CDR2 YSLEER. This CDR3 has 13 amino acids. CDR3 residues: CASSREGQSLAFF. DNA of the CDR3: TGCGCCAGCAGCCGAGAAGGGCAGTCCCTCGCTTTCTTT.

The genes are TRBV1 and TRBJ1-5; the table names TRBD1, a call not compared with the DNA. TRBV1 is described as a pseudogene. This CDR3 has 15 amino acids. Written as DNA, the CDR3 is TGCACCAGCAGCCCATTGGGGGCGAGCAATCAGCCCCAGCATTTT. The encoded protein is CTSSPLGASNQPQHF.

The chain is built from TRBV18 and TRBJ1-1; the match to TRBD1 covers 7 bases. This CDR3 comprises 16 residues. Germline CDR1 KGHSH, CDR2 LQKENI. Losses at the gene ends were 2 bases for V and 0 bases for J; bases not matched to a gene: 6. This CDR3 reads CASSPKQGVMNTEAFF. In nucleotides, the CDR3 is TGTGCCAGCTCACCAAAGCAGGGGGTCATGAACACTGAAGCTTTCTTT. The full variable domain, rest sourced from reference TRBV18 and TRBJ1-1, is NAGVMQNPRHLVRRRGQEARLRCSPMKGHSHVYWYRQLPEEGLKFMVYLQKENIIDESGMPKERFSAEFPKEGPSILRIQQVVRGDSAAYFCASSPKQGVMNTEAFFGQGTRLTVV.

This clone was observed a handful of times. The chain employs TRBV7-2 and TRBJ2-5; 11 bases fit TRBD2. Trimming removed 6 bases from V and 5 bases from J; junction bases left unmatched: 5. This CDR3 comprises 14 residues. Germline V gives CDR1 SGHTA, CDR2 FQGNSA. This CDR3 reads CASSSLAGAETQYF. CDR3 coding DNA: TGTGCCAGCAGTTCACTAGCGGGAGCGGAGACCCAGTACTTC. The whole variable domain, filled in from reference TRBV7-2 and TRBJ2-5, reads GAGVSQSPSNKVTEKGKDVELRCDPISGHTALYWYRQSLGQGLEFLIYFQGNSAPDKSGLPSDRFSAERTGGSVSTLTIQRTQQEDSAVYLCASSSLAGAETQYFGPGTRLLVL.

Details on this clone: A read error may account for a junction end that differs from germline. The identical CDR3 is also encoded by other nucleotide sequences in the sample. The chain has TRBV6-1 and TRBJ1-2; D uncertain. Germline V gene data show CDR1 as MNHNS and CDR2 as SASEGT. This CDR3 contains 13 residues. The CDR3 nucleotides are TGTGCTAGCAGTGAAAGTTCTAACTATGGCTACACCTTC. Its translation: CASSESSNYGYTF.

This chain uses TRBV7-8 with TRBJ2-5, with 7 bases fitting TRBD2. This CDR3 region has 19 residues. The V and J ends lost 3 bases and 4 bases, in that order; junction bases with no gene match: 20. Germline V gene data show CDR1 as SGHVS and CDR2 as FQNEAQ. CDR3 sequence: CASSFLNWVGEGRVETQYF. The CDR3 region has the DNA TGTGCCAGCAGCTTTCTCAACTGGGTAGGGGAGGGCCGGGTAGAGACCCAGTACTTC.

The rearrangement uses TRBV4-1 and TRBJ2-5, with D possibly being TRBD2 (6 bases). The CDR3 covers 16 residues. CDR1 is MGHRA and CDR2 is YSYEKL in the germline V gene. V lost 1 base to trimming and J lost 2 bases, with 14 bases between them. Here the CDR3 reads CASSQGFGTPQETQYF. CDR3 sequence (DNA): TGCGCCAGCAGCCAAGGTTTCGGGACTCCACAAGAGACCCAGTACTTC.